Sequencing of this TCR beta chain was carried out in a study of shared clonotypes between healthy human individuals (dated by TCRdb to 2020 to 2022). Describing the broader study: The cohort comprised a couple of women and a few men aged 18 to 49 years. For each donor, CD4 naive and CD4 memory were each run on three plates, CD8 naive on two plates, and CD8 memory on one plate. The study deeply sequenced blood TCR repertoires of five healthy adults to estimate repertoire size and the extent of clonotype sharing between individuals. Different laboratories and diverse techniques were used to prepare libraries and sequence TCR repertoires, to increase sequencing depth and limit assay-specific biases. Leukapheresis yielded between about 0.94 and 8.9 billion PBMCs per donor.

Comment on this clone: Its binding antigen is unknown. Base qualities are not at hand, and no much larger clone is one base apart.

The CDR3 runs 16 residues from the cysteine to the phenylalanine. Here the CDR3 DNA is all that survives: 48 bases in frame from base 1. Sequences MDHEN (CDR1) and SYDVKM (CDR2) are obtained from the germline V gene. V is shortened by 7 bases, J by 2 bases, and the region joining them spans 18 bases. Using the deep immunoSEQ assay, multiplex PCR amplified TCR CDR3 regions from genomic DNA. Genomic DNA extracted from each cell subset was distributed evenly over all wells of several immunoSEQ 96-well plates, and each plate served as one replicate. For sorted subsets, roughly 200 ng of genomic DNA, equivalent to tens of thousands of T cell genomes, went into each replicate PCR. The purified libraries were quantified using a Qubit 3.0 fluorometer, sized with a Bioanalyzer 2100, and then quantified again using the KAPA Library Quantification kit. A separate single-read 150-cycle Illumina NextSeq 550 flow cell was used to sequence each immunoSEQ 96-well plate. The original pipeline was this. Because the immunoSEQ output included only junctional sequences and no quality scores, the filtering could not be the same as the filtering used for full-length reads. Sequences were annotated with PyIR, a Python wrapper for IgBLAST v1.9, using IMGT germline references to assign V/J genes and CDR3. Reads were removed for weak V/J assignments (E-value above 1e-6), missing CDR3, stop codons, out-of-frame junctions, or ambiguous translated residues. A V3J clonotype was defined by an identical inferred V gene, J gene, and CDR3 amino acid sequence. Percentage overlap between repertoires was computed as shared unique clonotypes divided by the size of the smaller repertoire. RTK rarefaction, the Chao1 estimator, and Recon v2.1 estimates of unobserved clonotypes were used to assess repertoire richness. OLGA was used to compute generation probabilities for all TCRbeta clonotypes that the gDNA method yielded from a handful of donors. The immuneACCESS repertoire file appears here via TCRdb, limited to in-frame rearrangements. These files lack a portion of the clones; in checked studies, under half of the deficit traces to unresolved V genes, and the cause of the others is not known. V and J calls plus clone size are reproduced from that table; the DNA served to infer D and trimming. A total of some 500,000 clones appear in this sample, around 95% of them only once. Together, the top ten hold about 0.068% of the sample.

Overall study outcomes, separate from this receptor: Estimated clonotype richness was generally larger for naive than for memory subsets. Across several donors, approximately 4.6% of naive CD4, approximately 4% of naive CD8, approximately 2.5% of memory CD4, and approximately 0.42% of memory CD8 clonotypes were shared. Because the study included a small number of donors, the genetic and exposure-history diversity represented was limited. Clonotypes shared by all four sorted-subset donors showed higher generation probabilities than non-shared clonotypes. Incomplete sequencing was indicated by rarefaction of sorted-subset datasets, despite the large sequencing depth. Sampling was restricted to blood, and TCR repertoires in tissues likely differ from the TCR repertoires found in blood. Pairwise subsampling indicated that sequencing depth was expected to affect the degree of clonotype sharing among donors.

The donors were healthy, HIV-negative adults with no recently reported acute infections or vaccinations. All donors were Caucasian adults living in Nashville, Tennessee, USA. CD4+ T cells were enriched by magnetic negative selection, after which naive cells were positively selected on CD45RA and the negative fraction was taken as the memory subset. Blood was collected by leukapheresis, and PBMCs were isolated by Ficoll-Histopaque density gradient centrifugation and then cryopreserved in liquid nitrogen vapor phase. Analytical flow cytometry was used to check the purity and quantity of each magnetically sorted T cell population. Genomic DNA was isolated from every sorted fraction and measured by UV absorbance on a Nanodrop 2000c.

The rearranged chain carries TRBV28 and TRBJ2-1, with no D gene named confidently. Sequencing was done on a sample of naive CD4+ T cells sorted from blood. The sample's cell subset or site, from its label and the paper: CD45RA+ positively selected. The sequence was obtained from a woman aged 25 to 45 in good health. At the DNA level, the sequence is TGTGCCAGCACCCCACCCCCGGGTGTTCCCTACAATGAGCAGTTCTTC. Translated, this gives CASTPPPGVPYNEQFF. Here the CDR3 is joined to the reference TRBV28 and TRBJ2-1 genes, and the full variable domain is: DVKVTQSSRYLVKRTGEKVFLECVQDMDHENMFWYRQDPGLGLRLIYFSYDVKMKEKGDIPEGYSVSREKKERFSLILESASTNQTSMYLCASTPPPGVPYNEQFFGPGTRLTVL.